This record concerns one TCR beta chain sequence. This clone was counted a few times. Its antigen is still unknown. No base quality information exists; no much larger clone differs at one position. V is shortened by 5 bases, J by 0 bases, and the region joining them spans 14 bases. The germline V gene sets CDR1 to SGHTA and CDR2 to FQGNSA. The CDR3 goes from the cysteine to the phenylalanine over 15 residues. Of the read, only the CDR3 DNA is kept; its 45 bases are in frame from base 1. These data belong to a study of blood T cell repertoires in COVID-19 (TCRdb year 2020). Some background on the complete study: Collaborator samples came from the United States, Italy and Spain and covered acute and convalescent phases of COVID-19. The material from the prospective study consisted of cDNA or gDNA derived from T cells, B-cell-depleted T cells, or PBMCs. Where available, HLA class I and class II types were taken from metadata supplied by the sample provider and were not determined by assay-based typing. Nearly every sample came with metadata listing a de-identified subject ID, COVID-19 status, age in years and sex. Subjects who had been exposed to COVID-19, were actively infected with it, or had recovered from it provided the deeply sampled blood TCRbeta repertoires that made up the dataset. The samples were drawn from the first 160 participants of the ongoing ImmuneRACE study and from some 1,300 subjects provided by 6 global collaborators. The repertoires were released in a freely available public database meant as a resource for research on the immune response to SARS-CoV-2.

The immunoSEQ Assay, a bias-controlled multiplex PCR, was used to amplify TCRbeta CDR3 regions from genomic DNA. For the original study's pipeline: The number of nucleated cells in each sample was estimated from the amplification of reference gene primers within the assay. To quantify the absolute abundance of each unique TCRbeta CDR3 rearrangement, sequence reads were collapsed and filtered. Productive Simpson clonality was computed per sample as the square root of Simpson's diversity index over productive rearrangements. TCRdb limited this immuneACCESS table to in-frame rearrangements with V and J called. A share of clones is missing; checked studies link under half to unresolved V genes, and the rest is unexplained. The D gene and trimming were derived from the DNA, and the V and J assignments and clone size from that table. Within this sample are some 120,000 clones, with around 86% of them counted one time only. The ten largest clones add up to around 11% of the sample.

The collaborating institutions used their own protocols to collect whole blood in K2EDTA tubes. For TCRbeta analysis, collaborator samples were shipped as frozen whole blood, as isolated PBMCs, or as DNA extracted from either sample type. Overall results and qualifications from the work: Clinical and demographic metadata were provided uncurated, with the amount varying by source and participant.

The sequenced sample consisted of peripheral blood. The clonotype comes from a man aged 55-75 years with acute or convalescent COVID-19. The rearrangement joined TRBV7-2 to TRBJ2-7, and the D gene may be TRBD2, 5 bases matching. The CDR3: CASSAPGSSSYEQYF. The DNA sequence follows: TGTGCCAGCAGCGCACCGGGATCGAGCTCCTACGAGCAGTACTTC.